This T cell receptor beta chain derives from a study of HIV-infected patients and healthy controls. Study results and limitations: HIV+ repertoires were severely depleted of MAIT alpha-chain CDR3s, unlike healthy controls. HIV-infected patients shared fewer CDR3 sequences between individuals than healthy controls. The diversity differences were not explained by slight age and sex differences between study cohorts.

The sample holds many counts of this clonotype. The antigen remains undetermined. V lost 0 bases and J 4 bases, leaving 7 bases between the germline ends. The germline V gene has CDR1 SGHVS and CDR2 FQNEAQ. The CDR3 has 14 residues. Around 500 ng RNA was reverse transcribed with alpha and beta constant-region primers. Each of the alpha and beta chains got its own library through chain-specific third strand synthesis with indices. The SP2 site served as the priming point for second strand synthesis. From the 5' RACE reads, TCRdb called clonotypes with MiXCR, one entry per CDR3 protein. The table includes 10,000 to 15,000 distinct CDR3 sequences, roughly 11% detected once. Whole blood was used without fractionation, so all unsorted peripheral T cells were included.

This TCR was recovered from an adult in good health. V and J are TRBV7-8 and TRBJ2-1; D remains unclear. The sample was blood. This CDR3 is CASSLAGRYNEQFF. The CDR3 DNA sequence: TGTGCCAGCAGCTTAGCCGGACGGTACAATGAGCAGTTCTTC.